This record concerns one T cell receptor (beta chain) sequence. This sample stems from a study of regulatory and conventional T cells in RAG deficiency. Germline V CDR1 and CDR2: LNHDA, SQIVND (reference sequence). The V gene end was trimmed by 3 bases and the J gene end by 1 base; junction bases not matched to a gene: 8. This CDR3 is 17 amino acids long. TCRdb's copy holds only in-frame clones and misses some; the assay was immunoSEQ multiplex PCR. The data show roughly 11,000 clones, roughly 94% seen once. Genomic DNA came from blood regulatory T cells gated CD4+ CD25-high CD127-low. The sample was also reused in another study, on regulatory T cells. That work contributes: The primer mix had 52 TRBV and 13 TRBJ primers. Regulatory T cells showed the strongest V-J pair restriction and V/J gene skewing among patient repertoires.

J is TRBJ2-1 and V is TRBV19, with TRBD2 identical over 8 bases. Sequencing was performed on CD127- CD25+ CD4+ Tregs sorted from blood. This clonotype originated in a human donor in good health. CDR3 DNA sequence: TGTGCCAGTAGTATTAGCCAGCGGGGGAGATCCTACAATGAGCAGTTCTTC. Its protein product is CASSISQRGRSYNEQFF.